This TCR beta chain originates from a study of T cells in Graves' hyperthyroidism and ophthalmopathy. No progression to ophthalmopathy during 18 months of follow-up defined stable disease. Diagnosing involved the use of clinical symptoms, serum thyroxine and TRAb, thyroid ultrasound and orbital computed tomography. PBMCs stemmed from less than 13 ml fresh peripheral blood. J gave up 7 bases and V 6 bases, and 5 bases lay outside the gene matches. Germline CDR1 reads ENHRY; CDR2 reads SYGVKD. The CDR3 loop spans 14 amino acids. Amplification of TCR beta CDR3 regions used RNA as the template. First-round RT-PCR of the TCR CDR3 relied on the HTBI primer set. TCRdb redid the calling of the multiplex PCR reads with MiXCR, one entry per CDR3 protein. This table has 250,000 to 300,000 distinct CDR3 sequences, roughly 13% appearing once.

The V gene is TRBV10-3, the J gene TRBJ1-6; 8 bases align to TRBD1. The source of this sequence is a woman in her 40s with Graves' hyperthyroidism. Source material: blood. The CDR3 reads CAISPGQGNSPLHF. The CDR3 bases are TGTGCCATCAGCCCCGGACAGGGCAATTCACCCCTCCACTTT.